Listed here are 24 T cell receptor beta chains from one sample, sequenced in a study of control samples from healthy donors and cancer patients. Clones were read by immunoSEQ multiplex PCR, and TCRdb kept only the in-frame ones, dropping some. Of about 180,000 clones detected, just over 90% appear once; the ten largest clones hold roughly 1.5%. The source material was blood. These receptors were collected from a man aged 25-45 years in good health.

In this sample, this clone turned up once. This rearrangement joins TRBV19 to TRBJ1-6; 9 bases are a match to TRBD1. J gave up 7 bases and V 5 bases, and 6 bases lay outside the gene matches. Germline-derived CDR1 and CDR2 are LNHDA and SQIVND (reference sequence). This CDR3 contains 15 residues. The CDR3 loop is CASSAGTGRNSPLHF. DNA of the CDR3: TGTGCCAGTAGTGCCGGGACAGGGAGAAATTCACCCCTCCACTTT. The full variable domain, in which reference TRBV19 and TRBJ1-6 provide the parts outside the CDR3, is DGGITQSPKYLFRKEGQNVTLSCEQNLNHDAMYWYRQDPGQGLRLIYYSQIVNDFQKGDIAEGYSVSREKKESFPLTVTSAQKNPTAFYLCASSAGTGRNSPLHFGNGTRLTVT.

The chain is built from TRBV4-1 and TRBJ1-5; a weak D match, TRBD1 (6 bases). Germline CDR1 MGHRA, CDR2 YSYEKL. There are 15 residues in the CDR3. V lost 1 base to trimming and J lost 7 bases, with 14 bases between them. For the CDR3, the DNA is TGCGCCAGCAGCCAAGGACTGGGGGCGGGACAGCCCCAGCATTTT. Encoded protein: CASSQGLGAGQPQHF.

The J gene is TRBJ1-1, the V gene TRBV28; maybe TRBD1 (6 bases). The V gene's germline CDR1 is MDHEN and CDR2 SYDVKM. CDR3 size: 16 residues. V lost 6 bases, J lost 4 bases, and 21 bases lay in between. In DNA form, the CDR3 reads TGTGCCAGCAGCCTTATGATTACAGGGACATTCACTGAAGCTTTCTTT. Residues: CASSLMITGTFTEAFF.

The genes are TRBV2 and TRBJ1-5; D is perhaps TRBD1 (6 bases). Between the trimmed V and J ends, which lost 4 bases and 4 bases, there was a span of 14 bases. Germline V gene data show CDR1 as SNHLY and CDR2 as FYNNEI. The CDR3 is 15 residues long. DNA for the CDR3: TGTGCCAGCAGTGTGGCAGGGGAGAAAAATCAGCCCCAGCATTTT. It codes for CASSVAGEKNQPQHF.

CDR3 coding DNA: TGTGCCAGCAGCGTATTAGGGCTAGCGGGAGCTAACTCCTACAATGAGCAGTTCTTC. Its translation: CASSVLGLAGANSYNEQFF. The rearrangement uses TRBV9 and TRBJ2-1; 10 nucleotides match TRBD2. This CDR3 is 19 amino acids long. The V and J ends lost 1 base and 0 bases, in that order; junction bases with no gene match: 10. Germline CDR1 SGDLS, CDR2 YYNGEE.

The V and J genes are TRBV5-1 and TRBJ2-2; D remains ambiguous. CDR3 length equals 13 residues. V was trimmed by 2 bases and J by 6 bases, leaving 8 bases between them. The germline gives CDR1 SGHRS, CDR2 YFSETQ. The chain's CDR3 is CASSFSSAGELFF. As DNA, the CDR3 is TGCGCCAGCAGCTTCTCATCTGCCGGGGAGCTGTTTTTT.

A note on this clone: The junction and the germline gene differ at one end; a read error may be behind it. The rearrangement links TRBV20-1 to TRBJ2-1; 9 bases match TRBD1. CDR3 length: 11 amino acids. Germline V CDR1 and CDR2: DFQATT, SNEGSKA (reference sequence). Written as DNA, the CDR3 is TGCAGTGCTACGGACAGGGGACGGTTACTCTTC. It translates to CSATDRGRLLF.

This clone was seen a handful of times. The chain couples TRBV4-1 to TRBJ1-5; TRBD1 is a possible D gene (5 bases). Germline values: CDR1 MGHRA, CDR2 YSYEKL. The V gene lost 6 bases and the J gene lost 5 bases, with 11 bases spanning the gap. The CDR3 has 13 amino acids. The CDR3 nucleotides are TGCGCCAGCAGTGGGCAGGGAGATCAGCCCCAGCATTTT. Its translation is CASSGQGDQPQHF.

The chain uses TRBV18 and TRBJ1-3; a weak D match, TRBD1 (6 bases). The germline gives CDR1 KGHSH, CDR2 LQKENI. This CDR3 is 15 amino acids long. Trimming stripped 0 bases from V and 4 bases from J, with 10 bases between. The CDR3 spells CASSPPHRAGNTIYF. CDR3 bases: TGTGCCAGCTCACCACCCCACAGGGCCGGAAACACCATATATTTT. The whole variable domain, remainder taken from reference TRBV18 and TRBJ1-3, is NAGVMQNPRHLVRRRGQEARLRCSPMKGHSHVYWYRQLPEEGLKFMVYLQKENIIDESGMPKERFSAEFPKEGPSILRIQQVVRGDSAAYFCASSPPHRAGNTIYFGEGSWLTVV.

DNA of the CDR3: TGTGCCAGCAGTGCCGGACAGGTCATCAGGGGCAATCAGCCCCAGCATTTT. This translates into CASSAGQVIRGNQPQHF. The V gene is TRBV27, the J gene TRBJ1-5; 7 bases fit TRBD1. Germline lookup yields CDR1 MNHEY and CDR2 SMNVEV (reference sequence). The CDR3 extends over 17 amino acids. Trimming cost V 5 bases and J 2 bases; bases outside gene matches: 12.

V is TRBV27 and J is TRBJ1-1; tentative D call: TRBD1 (6 bases). From germline, CDR1 is MNHEY and CDR2 SMNVEV (reference sequence). Trimming took 1 base from V and 4 from J, leaving 13 bases between them. CDR3 length equals 15 residues. Here the CDR3 reads CASSLLIGGSTEAFF. Written as DNA, the CDR3 is TGTGCCAGCAGTTTATTGATAGGGGGGAGCACTGAAGCTTTCTTT.

This clone appeared a few times. This rearrangement joins TRBV11-2 to TRBJ1-1; possible D gene TRBD1, 6 bases. CDR1 is SGHAT and CDR2 is FQNNGV in the germline V gene. V dropped 3 bases and J dropped 0 bases, with 17 bases sitting between them. The CDR3 covers 17 residues. CDR3 region: CASSLGRPDRLNTEAFF. CDR3 sequence (DNA): TGTGCCAGCAGCTTGGGGCGCCCGGACAGATTGAACACTGAAGCTTTCTTT.

The chain uses TRBV7-3 and TRBJ2-1; 7 nucleotides match TRBD2. Germline trimming cut 4 bases from V and 5 bases from J; bases unmatched to any gene: 8. CDR3 length: 15 amino acids. Germline V lookup: CDR1 SGHTA, CDR2 FQGTGA. CDR3 region: CASSSQPSGHNEQFF. The CDR3 DNA is TGTGCCAGCAGCTCACAACCTAGCGGCCACAATGAGCAGTTCTTC.

The gene calls are TRBV15 and TRBJ1-3; the D is unclear. V was pared by 0 bases and J by 10 bases, with 10 bases between. CDR1 is LNHNV, CDR2 YYDKDF, per germline (reference sequence). The CDR3 totals 13 residues. For the CDR3, the DNA is TGTGCCACCAGCAGAGATTTGGAGGGTACCATATATTTT. Residues: CATSRDLEGTIYF.

V and J are TRBV11-2 and TRBJ2-1; TRBD2 agrees at 12 bases. After removal of 1 base from V and 9 bases from J, the junction contained 13 bases not matched to a gene. The CDR3 runs 18 residues. In germline, CDR1 is SGHAT, CDR2 FQNNGV. This CDR3 is CASSLVVYASGRATEQFF. CDR3 bases: TGTGCCAGCAGCTTAGTCGTGTATGCTAGCGGGAGGGCGACTGAGCAGTTCTTC.

The genes are TRBV7-9 and TRBJ1-2, with D possibly matching TRBD1 (5 bases). The V and J ends lost 7 bases and 2 bases respectively, with 11 bases between them. This CDR3 spans 13 amino acids. CDR1 is SEHNR, CDR2 FQNEAQ, per germline (reference sequence). The CDR3 DNA sequence: TGTGCCAGCATCGAGGGACGGAACTATGGCTACACCTTC. It is translated as CASIEGRNYGYTF.

V is TRBV7-9 and J is TRBJ1-2; TRBD1 might be the D (5 bases). V was cut by 10 bases and J by 4 bases, with 19 bases left in between. Germline CDR1 SEHNR, CDR2 FQNEAQ (reference sequence). The CDR3 length is 14 residues. This CDR3 reads CAIYSPGVFYGYTF. The CDR3 DNA reads TGTGCCATCTACTCCCCGGGGGTTTTCTATGGCTACACCTTC.

The chain is built from TRBV4-2 and TRBJ1-1; weak D call: TRBD1 (5 bases). The CDR3 is made up of 15 amino acids. V was trimmed by 1 base and J by 4 bases, leaving 13 bases between them. The germline gives CDR1 LGHNA, CDR2 YNFKEQ. The CDR3 protein is CASSQGGSGFTEAFF. Written as DNA, the CDR3 is TGTGCCAGCAGCCAAGGGGGGTCGGGATTCACTGAAGCTTTCTTT.

V gene TRBV19 combines with J gene TRBJ1-5; D not certain. Trimming removed 8 bases at V and 4 bases at J, with 15 bases between. This CDR3 contains 14 residues. The germline gives CDR1 LNHDA, CDR2 SQIVND (reference sequence). The CDR3 DNA follows: TGTGCCAGTGGCCGAAGGGAAGGAAATCAGCCCCAGCATTTT. It encodes CASGRREGNQPQHF.

In this sample, this clone turned up once. The identical CDR3 is also encoded by other nucleotide sequences in the sample. The chain links TRBV4-1 to TRBJ1-2; D call uncertain. V dropped 0 bases and J dropped 2 bases, with 7 bases sitting between them. Germline CDR1 reads MGHRA; CDR2 reads YSYEKL. This CDR3 region has 14 residues. CDR3 loop: CASSQDVQNYGYTF. DNA of the CDR3: TGCGCCAGCAGCCAAGATGTACAAAACTATGGCTACACCTTC.

The chain combines TRBV28 with TRBJ1-6, with a tentative D call TRBD1 (5 bases). Trimming cost V 7 bases and J 9 bases, with 16 bases left between them. CDR1 and CDR2 from the germline V gene are MDHEN and SYDVKM. This CDR3 has 14 amino acids. CDR3 loop: CASTLGGGSSPLHF. The DNA for the CDR3 is TGTGCCAGCACCCTGGGGGGGGGAAGTTCACCCCTCCACTTT.

The V gene is TRBV6-5, the J gene TRBJ2-1; 13 nucleotides align to TRBD2. Germline CDR1 reads MNHEY; CDR2 reads SVGAGI. The CDR3 has 13 amino acids. Trimming at V came to 8 bases and at J to 7 bases, leaving 2 bases not matched to a gene. The CDR3 loop is CASRTSGSNEQFF. As DNA, the CDR3 is TGTGCCAGCCGGACTAGCGGGAGTAATGAGCAGTTCTTC.

This sequence joins TRBV27 and TRBJ1-2; D uncertain. CDR1 and CDR2 from the germline V gene are MNHEY and SMNVEV (reference sequence). The V and J ends lost 5 bases and 6 bases respectively, with 22 bases between them. The CDR3 has 16 amino acids. The CDR3 DNA reads TGTGCCAGCAGTCAACTAGGTTTAGAAGGGAGGAATGGCTACACCTTC. Translating gives CASSQLGLEGRNGYTF.

V is TRBV7-9 and J is TRBJ2-3, with D uncertain. The V end was cut by 5 bases, the J end by 5 bases, with 5 bases between. The germline gives CDR1 SEHNR, CDR2 FQNEAQ (reference sequence). The CDR3 has 11 amino acids. The CDR3 DNA sequence: TGTGCCAGCAGCCGAGGAGATACGCAGTATTTT. Its protein is CASSRGDTQYF. Variable domain in full (rest from reference TRBV7-9 and TRBJ2-3): DTGVSQNPRHKITKRGQNVTFRCDPISEHNRLYWYRQTLGQGPEFLTYFQNEAQLEKSRLLSDRFSAERPKGSFSTLEIQRTEQGDSAMYLCASSRGDTQYFGPGTRLTVL.